The 2 T cell receptor beta chains given below trace back to one sample, sequenced in a study of cytomegalovirus exposure and HLA in healthy donors. 13 Jbeta primers and 60 Vbeta primers were used for the PCR. Clones were read by immunoSEQ multiplex PCR, and TCRdb kept only the in-frame ones, dropping some. The sample lists around 140,000 clones, less than 85% occurring once. Sequenced sample: PBMCs. The receptors come from a man between 40 and 49 years old in good health and CMV-seronegative.

This clone was observed once. This chain connects TRBV25-1 to TRBJ1-1; 11 bases are a match to TRBD1. The CDR3 spans 18 residues. Germline CDR1 reads MGHDK; CDR2 reads SYGVNS. Unmatched junction bases numbered 8, after V lost 2 bases and J lost 0 bases. CDR3 sequence reads: CASSEPPGTGGMNTEAFF. Written as DNA, the CDR3 is TGTGCCAGCAGTGAACCCCCCGGGACAGGGGGAATGAACACTGAAGCTTTCTTT.

The genes are TRBV7-9 and TRBJ1-6; the D is unclear. The CDR3 totals 14 residues. Trimming cost V 1 base and J 3 bases, with 4 bases left between them. The germline CDR1 and CDR2 sequences are SEHNR and FQNEAQ (reference sequence). The CDR3 DNA sequence: TGTGCCAGCAGCTTAGATAGCTATAATTCACCCCTCCACTTT. It yields the protein CASSLDSYNSPLHF.